The clone carrying this TCR beta chain was observed a few times. This specimen belongs to a study of blood T cell repertoires in COVID-19. As for the study in general: COVID-19 samples, acute and convalescent, were from the United States, Italy and Spain. PBMCs, B-cell-depleted T cells, or T cells were the source of the cDNA or gDNA that made up the material.

Followed over time, Seattle patients had been enrolled while infection was active. Methods used by the authors: Reference gene primers were amplified, and this amplification served to estimate nucleated cell counts. The repertoire was sequenced with immunoSEQ multiplex PCR; TCRdb's copy has only in-frame clones and lacks some. The V and J calls and the clone size are those of that table, but D and trimming were determined from the DNA. The data show hundreds of thousands of clones, 88% seen once. Germline lookup yields CDR1 MNHEY and CDR2 SVGAGI. The junction had 6 bases not matched to a gene; V was cut back by 6 bases and J by 7 bases. There are 13 residues in the CDR3.

This clonotype was obtained from a woman aged 25 to 45 with COVID-19, enrolled during active disease. V usage is TRBV6-5 and J usage is TRBJ1-5; 7 positions agree with TRBD1. The sample was peripheral blood. The CDR3, as DNA: TGTGCCAGCAGACAGGGGCTGAGACAGCCCCAGCATTTT. Protein product: CASRQGLRQPQHF.